This is a list of T cell receptor beta chains from one sample in a study of shared clonotypes between healthy human individuals. The table came from immunoSEQ multiplex PCR; TCRdb's copy has only in-frame clones and leaves some out. Of about 490,000 clones detected, 76% appear once; the ten largest clones hold approximately 12%. Sequencing was carried out using PBMCs. The receptor source for this set is a woman between 40 and 50 years old in good health. Some clones in this sample may be carry-over from other donors' samples. Each CDR3 is given with its conserved first and last residue. D genes are given only for firm matches. Clone size is given for some rows only: seen once, a few or many times, or a class if the clone is expanded.

CDR3 DNA,CDR3 protein,D gene,J gene,V gene,clone size
TGTGCCAGTAGTATTCGACAGGGCCAAGAGACCCAGTACTTC,CASSIRQGQETQYF,TRBD1,TRBJ2-5,TRBV19,.
TGTGCCAGCAGTGACTCGCAGGGGTATGGCTACACCTTC,CASSDSQGYGYTF,.,TRBJ1-2,TRBV6-4,.
TGTGCCAGCAGTTCCTTCGGTACTACCACATACGAGCAGTACTTC,CASSSFGTTTYEQYF,.,TRBJ2-7,TRBV6-5,.
TGTGCCAGCAGTCCCGGACAAGGGGGCGAAAAACTGTTTTTT,CASSPGQGGEKLFF,TRBD1,TRBJ1-4,TRBV28,.
TGCGCCAGCAGCTTGGGTTTCGGGACTAGCGGGGCCTACGAGCAGTACTTC,CASSLGFGTSGAYEQYF,TRBD2,TRBJ2-7,TRBV5-1,few
TGTGCCAGCAGCCAAGGACTAGCGGGAGACGGAGATACGCAGTATTTT,CASSQGLAGDGDTQYF,TRBD2,TRBJ2-3,TRBV4-2,.
TGTGCCAGCAGCTTAATTTCTGGCTTGAACACCGGGGAGCTGTTTTTT,CASSLISGLNTGELFF,.,TRBJ2-2,TRBV11-2,.
TGTGCCAGCAGTTCCCAAGACCGGACTAGATCGAGACCGGGCTACGAGCAGTACTTC,CASSSQDRTRSRPGYEQYF,TRBD2,TRBJ2-7,TRBV28,.
TGTGCCAGCAGCTTATATGAGACCCAGTACTTC,CASSLYETQYF,.,TRBJ2-5,TRBV7-2,.
TGTGCCAGCAGCCTGGGACTGGTTCCGGAGCAGTTCTTC,CASSLGLVPEQFF,.,TRBJ2-1,TRBV7-9,.
TGTGCCAGCAGCGACTTCGATGGGACTAGCGGGAGACCCTACAATGAGCAGTTCTTC,CASSDFDGTSGRPYNEQFF,TRBD2,TRBJ2-1,TRBV7-9,.
TGTGCCAGCTCACCACCGGACCTATTCACCGGGGAGCTGTTTTTT,CASSPPDLFTGELFF,.,TRBJ2-2,TRBV18,.
TGTGCAAGTCGCTTAGCGGGGGACAGAAATATGAACACTGAAGCTTTCTTT,CASRLAGDRNMNTEAFF,.,TRBJ1-1,TRBV12-2,.
TGTGCCAGCAGCTCGACAGGGTGGGGCTATGGCTACACCTTC,CASSSTGWGYGYTF,TRBD1,TRBJ1-2,TRBV7-9,.
TGTGCCAGCAGCTTCCAGAGCGGGAGGGCTGGGGCCAACGTCCTGACTTTC,CASSFQSGRAGANVLTF,TRBD2,TRBJ2-6,TRBV7-3,.
TGTGCCAGCAGCTTGGGTGCAACTAATGAAAAACTGTTTTTT,CASSLGATNEKLFF,.,TRBJ1-4,TRBV5-4,.
TGTGCCAGTAGTATAGATCACAGGTTAAGCTACGAGCAGTACTTC,CASSIDHRLSYEQYF,.,TRBJ2-7,TRBV19,few
TGTGCCAGCAGTTACTCTGCGGGAGGTTCGGACGAGCAGTACTTC,CASSYSAGGSDEQYF,TRBD2,TRBJ2-7,TRBV6-5,few
TGCGCCAGCAGCTCCACAGGGGGGAAGGACTATGGCTACACCTTC,CASSSTGGKDYGYTF,TRBD1,TRBJ1-2,TRBV5-1,.
TGTGCCAGCAGTTTAATTGGGCAGGTCCATGAGCAGTACTTC,CASSLIGQVHEQYF,.,TRBJ2-7,TRBV27,.
TGTGCCAGCAGCCCCGTCTCTGGAAACACCATATATTTT,CASSPVSGNTIYF,.,TRBJ1-3,TRBV11-2,.
TGTGCCATCAGTCTCGGGACCCTCTACGAGCAGTACTTC,CAISLGTLYEQYF,.,TRBJ2-7,TRBV10-3,.
TGTGCCAGCAGCCAAGATTATGCAGGTAGCACAGATACGCAGTATTTT,CASSQDYAGSTDTQYF,.,TRBJ2-3,TRBV4-2,.
TGTGCCAGCAGCCCGGGGGCACCCTCTGGAAACACCATATATTTT,CASSPGAPSGNTIYF,.,TRBJ1-3,TRBV7-2,few
TGTGCCAGCAGCCCCGGGACTTATAGCACAGATACGCAGTATTTT,CASSPGTYSTDTQYF,.,TRBJ2-3,TRBV7-2,.
TGTCCTGGGAGCACCACCCGCGAACAAAGTCGGGCCAACGTCCTGACTTTC,CPGSTTREQSRANVLTF,.,TRBJ2-6,TRBV22-1,.
TGTGCCAGCGCTACAGGGGGAGGGTATGGCTACACCTTC,CASATGGGYGYTF,TRBD1,TRBJ1-2,TRBV7-9,few
TGTGCCAGCAGCCAAGTTGGGGAGCCCCGGCAGTACTTC,CASSQVGEPRQYF,.,TRBJ2-7,TRBV4-2,.
TGTGCCAGCAGTGTAGAGACTAGCGGGAGCACAGATACGCAGTATTTT,CASSVETSGSTDTQYF,TRBD2,TRBJ2-3,TRBV2,.
TGTGCCAGCAGCGATGGGACTAGCGGTGCAGTTGAGCAGTTCTTC,CASSDGTSGAVEQFF,TRBD2,TRBJ2-1,TRBV6-5,few